One sample yielded the 32 T cell receptor beta chains listed below, sequenced in a study of T cells in Graves' hyperthyroidism and ophthalmopathy. TCR beta CDR3 sequences were amplified from RNA transcripts. A first-round RT-PCR of the TCR CDR3 used the HTBI primer set. TCRdb passed the multiplex PCR reads through MiXCR, listing each CDR3 protein once. The sample includes nearly 750,000 distinct CDR3 sequences, 35% of them seen just once. The source material was blood. The receptors were sampled from a woman aged 40 to 49 with Graves' hyperthyroidism.

This clonotype has a single count. This sequence joins TRBV7-2 and TRBJ2-5; perhaps TRBD2 as D (7 bases). Germline V gene sequence: CDR1 SGHTA, CDR2 FQGNSA. Deletions cut 3 bases from V and 9 bases from J, with 26 bases between. The CDR3 covers 17 residues. DNA of the CDR3: TGTGCCAGCAGCTTTAAAGGGGGGGCGGCCCTAGCCCAGGCCCAGTACTTC. It translates to CASSFKGGAALAQAQYF.

The chain links TRBV7-2 to TRBJ1-4; no definite D call. This CDR3 has 16 residues. Deletions cut 5 bases from V and 6 bases from J, with 19 bases between. Per the germline V gene, CDR1 is SGHTA and CDR2 is FQGNSA. CDR3 protein: CASSQLAGGPDEKLFF. Written as DNA, the CDR3 is TGTGCCAGCAGCCAACTAGCGGGAGGGCCTGATGAAAAACTGTTTTTT.

This clonotype has at least ten counts. The chain couples TRBV7-9 to TRBJ1-1; D gene ambiguous. With 3 bases removed from V and 7 bases from J, the gap between germline ends came to 6 bases. The CDR3 is made up of 11 amino acids. In germline, CDR1 is SEHNR, CDR2 FQNEAQ (reference sequence). CDR3 sequence (DNA): TGTGCCAGCAGCTTTTCAGATGAAGCTTTCTTT. Its translation is CASSFSDEAFF.

This clonotype came up many times. The chain recombines TRBV20-1 with TRBJ1-2, with 7 bases matching TRBD1. The CDR3 covers 13 residues. Trimming took 6 bases from V and 4 from J; bases not matched to a gene: 8. Germline V gives CDR1 DFQATT, CDR2 SNEGSKA (reference sequence). The CDR3 DNA is TGCAGTGCCGAAACTCCAGGGGGCTATGGCTACACCTTC. Encoded protein: CSAETPGGYGYTF.

This clonotype was recorded at least ten times. This chain links TRBV19 with TRBJ1-1; no firm D call. This CDR3 contains 13 residues. Germline CDR1 and CDR2: LNHDA and SQIVND (reference sequence). With 7 bases removed from V and 3 bases from J, the gap between germline ends came to 12 bases. The CDR3 reads CASNDGGDTEAFF. CDR3 DNA: TGTGCCAGTAATGACGGCGGGGACACTGAAGCTTTCTTT.

Notes on this clonotype: One end of the junction fails to match germline, which may point to a read error. V and J are TRBV19 and TRBJ1-5; the match to TRBD1 covers 7 bases. Germline CDR1 reads LNHDA; CDR2 reads SQIVND (reference sequence). CDR3 size: 15 residues. The CDR3 protein is CASRRTGVGNRPQHF. The CDR3, as DNA: TGTGCCAGTAGACGCACAGGGGTCGGCAATCGGCCCCAGCATTTT.

This clonotype has a handful of counts. This rearrangement joins TRBV5-1 to TRBJ2-7, with 12 positions matching TRBD2. The CDR3 loop spans 16 amino acids. Trimming cost V 4 bases and J 3 bases; bases outside gene matches: 8. Germline V gene data show CDR1 as SGHRS and CDR2 as YFSETQ. The chain's CDR3 is CASSPSGTSGYYEQYF. Written as DNA, the CDR3 is TGCGCCAGCAGCCCGTCCGGGACTAGCGGGTACTACGAGCAGTACTTC.

This clonotype was counted ten times or more. This chain links TRBV20-1 with TRBJ2-6; a possible D gene is TRBD2 (5 bases). This CDR3 comprises 14 residues. The V gene's germline CDR1 is DFQATT and CDR2 SNEGSKA (reference sequence). Trimming shortened V by 6 bases and J by 4 bases, and 13 bases separated the two germline ends. The DNA of the CDR3 is TGCAGTGCCCCTTCGGGGTCCGGGGCCAACGTCCTGACTTTC. The encoded protein is CSAPSGSGANVLTF.

This clonotype was counted a few times. The V gene is TRBV20-1, the J gene TRBJ2-2, with 9 bases that match TRBD2. The CDR3 loop spans 18 amino acids. The J segment lost 5 bases and the V segment lost 1 base, leaving 14 bases of the junction unmatched. Germline V CDR1 and CDR2: DFQATT, SNEGSKA (reference sequence). This chain's CDR3 is CSARVAGTRGGLTGELFF. The CDR3 coding sequence is TGCAGTGCTAGAGTTGCCGGGACGCGGGGGGGCCTTACCGGGGAGCTGTTTTTT.

The chain combines TRBV7-9 with TRBJ2-3; 7 nucleotides match TRBD2. After removal of 5 bases from V and 2 bases from J, the junction contained 4 bases not matched to a gene. CDR3 length: 14 amino acids. CDR1 is SEHNR, CDR2 FQNEAQ, per germline (reference sequence). CDR3: CASSLLAVTDTQYF. The CDR3 nucleotides read TGTGCCAGCAGCCTTCTAGCGGTCACAGATACGCAGTATTTT.

In this sample, this clonotype turned up a few times. This rearrangement joins TRBV9 to TRBJ1-3, with D unresolved. The CDR3 runs 14 residues. Germline-derived CDR1 and CDR2 are SGDLS and YYNGEE. V was clipped by 0 bases and J by 8 bases, with 12 bases between them. Written as DNA, the CDR3 is TGTGCCAGCAGCGTAGAGGATGGATTCGACACCATATATTTT. Translated: CASSVEDGFDTIYF.

This clonotype has at least ten counts. The rearrangement uses TRBV20-1 and TRBJ1-2; D unresolved. The CDR3 consists of 14 residues. Per the germline V gene, CDR1 is DFQATT and CDR2 is SNEGSKA (reference sequence). Trimming stripped 0 bases from V and 4 bases from J, with 12 bases between. DNA for the CDR3: TGCAGTGCTAGAGAGGTGGCGCGGGGCTATGGCTACACCTTC. Protein: CSAREVARGYGYTF.

The table lists this clonotype with many counts. The V and J genes are TRBV20-1 and TRBJ1-2; a weak D match, TRBD1 (6 bases). V dropped 5 bases and J dropped 6 bases, with 13 bases sitting between them. Germline V gene lookup returns CDR1 DFQATT and CDR2 SNEGSKA (reference sequence). There are 12 residues in the CDR3. The DNA for the CDR3 is TGCAGTGCTTCCCGGACAGCAGATGGCTACACCTTC. This sequence encodes CSASRTADGYTF.

This clonotype was detected many times. V and J are TRBV12-3 or TRBV12-4 and TRBJ1-5, with D hard to call. This CDR3 has 15 amino acids. The V end lost 6 bases, the J end lost 2 bases, and 14 bases lay between the germline ends. CDR3 sequence (DNA): TGTGCCAGCAGCTGGGAACTGGGTGGCAATCAGCCCCAGCATTTT. Translated, it gives CASSWELGGNQPQHF.

As concerns this clonotype: This sequence may be a read error, since a much larger clone differs from it by one base. The chain carries TRBV12-3 or TRBV12-4 and TRBJ1-2; D is undetermined. CDR3 length: 14 residues. CDR3 region: CVSSFTAVNYGYTF. CDR3 nucleotides: TGTGTCAGCAGTTTCACAGCCGTAAACTATGGCTACACCTTC.

This clonotype was picked up many times. CDR3 region: CASTTDSTNYGYTF. The CDR3 DNA sequence: TGTGCCAGCACCACCGACAGTACTAACTATGGCTACACCTTC. The chain uses TRBV7-2 and TRBJ1-2; TRBD1 might be the D (5 bases). The CDR3 covers 14 residues. The germline V gene has CDR1 SGHTA and CDR2 FQGNSA. Trimming cost V 7 bases and J 0 bases, with 12 bases left between them.

There are a few counts of this clonotype. The chain joins TRBV9 to TRBJ2-7, with 9 bases matching TRBD2. Germline CDR1 and CDR2: SGDLS and YYNGEE. V shed 0 bases, J shed 6 bases, and the junction held 4 bases outside the gene matches. The CDR3 length is 14 residues. The CDR3 coding sequence is TGTGCCAGCAGCGTAGGCGGGGGGGCCTTCGAGCAGTACTTC. Its protein is CASSVGGGAFEQYF.

Regarding this clonotype: The CDR3 end shows no conserved phenylalanine or tryptophan, and so a read error is likely. CDR3 residues: CASSRDNASPLHL. CDR3 nucleotide sequence: TGTGCCAGCAGTCGGGACAACGCCTCACCCCTCCACCTT. V gene TRBV14 combines with J gene TRBJ1-6; D is possibly TRBD1 (6 bases). V shed 6 bases and J shed 10 bases, with 13 bases lying between them. The CDR3 extends over 13 amino acids. Looked up from germline, CDR1 is SGHDN and CDR2 is FVKESK.

The chain uses TRBV4-3 and TRBJ2-7, with D possibly matching TRBD2 (7 bases). Deletions cut 1 base from V and 3 bases from J, with 22 bases between. This CDR3 region has 18 residues. Germline V gene sequence: CDR1 LGHNA, CDR2 YSLEER. This CDR3 reads CASSQAEARGGARYEQYF. The CDR3 DNA is TGCGCCAGCAGCCAAGCAGAAGCAAGGGGGGGGGCGCGCTACGAGCAGTACTTC.

Remarks on this clonotype: One end of the junction does not line up with germline, which may come from a read error. The chain joins TRBV20-1 to TRBJ1-4; D gene uncertain. Germline loops: CDR1 DFQATT, CDR2 SNEGSKA (reference sequence). There are 13 residues in the CDR3. CDR3 in amino acids: CSARDNRNKKLFF. DNA for the CDR3: TGCAGTGCTAGAGACAATCGTAATAAAAAACTGTTTTTT.

The rearrangement uses TRBV2 and TRBJ1-1; 8 nucleotides line up with TRBD1. V shed 5 bases and J 5 bases; nucleotides not matched to a gene: 4. The CDR3 has 13 amino acids. Germline CDR1 and CDR2: SNHLY and FYNNEI. The CDR3 DNA sequence: TGTGCCAGCAGTCGACAGGGGCGAACTGAAGCTTTCTTT. Protein: CASSRQGRTEAFF.

This clonotype was recorded a few times. The chain recombines TRBV6-5 with TRBJ1-5; a possible D gene is TRBD1 (6 bases). The CDR3 loop spans 15 amino acids. The germline V gene encodes CDR1 MNHEY and CDR2 SVGAGI. V was shortened by 6 bases and J by 2 bases, with 14 bases between the two germline ends. The CDR3 sequence: CASSPTGSGNQPQHF. CDR3 in DNA: TGTGCCAGCAGCCCTACAGGGTCGGGCAATCAGCCCCAGCATTTT.

This clonotype was seen just once. Just one base apart from a much larger clone, this may be a read error. V usage is TRBV19 and J usage is TRBJ1-5; 7 bases match TRBD1. The CDR3 is made up of 15 amino acids. Germline CDR1 reads LNHDA; CDR2 reads SQIVND (reference sequence). With 8 bases clipped from V and 2 bases from J, the junction kept 9 bases outside the gene matches. As DNA, the CDR3 is TGTGCCAGTGGAGCCCCTGGGACAGGCAATCAGCCCCAGCATTTT. This encodes CASGAPGTGNQPQHF.

Comment on this clonotype: The conserved phenylalanine or tryptophan is not found at the CDR3 terminus, so this likely reflects a read error. No DNA is shown, since the ends of the CDR3 on it are uncertain; the CDR3 is the one TCRdb lists. The chain combines TRBV29-1 with TRBJ1-2. The germline V gene has CDR1 SQVTM and CDR2 ANQGSEA. The CDR3 is 11 residues long, counting both termini. The CDR3: CSVEFLGGCTS.

This clonotype was detected many times. The chain has TRBV19 and TRBJ1-1; D possibly corresponds to TRBD1 (5 bases). Germline V gene lookup returns CDR1 LNHDA and CDR2 SQIVND (reference sequence). Trimming pared 5 bases from V and 1 base from J, leaving 17 bases between. This CDR3 has 16 residues. Written as DNA, the CDR3 is TGTGCCAGTAGTGAGGGGAGGTTGTTTTCGAACACTGAAGCTTTCTTT. Translated, it gives CASSEGRLFSNTEAFF.

The chain uses TRBV7-8 and TRBJ1-1, with a weak D call TRBD1 (5 bases). The germline V and J ends were trimmed by 5 bases and 6 bases, with 10 bases remaining between them. The length of the CDR3 is 12 residues. CDR1 SGHVS and CDR2 FQNEAQ come from the germline V gene. CDR3 in DNA: TGTGCCAGCAGCCAACAGGATCCTGAAGCTTTCTTT. This gives the protein CASSQQDPEAFF.

This clonotype occurred a few times. The rearrangement links TRBV6-5 to TRBJ2-7, with D tentatively TRBD2 (6 bases). V lost 3 bases, J lost 5 bases, and 11 bases lay in between. The CDR3 covers 13 residues. Germline CDR1 reads MNHEY; CDR2 reads SVGAGI. CDR3 sequence: CASSYPGVDEQYF. The CDR3 region has the DNA TGTGCCAGCAGTTATCCGGGAGTGGACGAGCAGTACTTC.

This chain links TRBV3-1 with TRBJ1-2; no reliable D call. The V gene's germline CDR1 is LGHDT and CDR2 YNNKEL (reference sequence). V dropped 4 bases and J dropped 4 bases, with 4 bases sitting between them. This CDR3 has 11 residues. CDR3 bases: TGTGCCAGCAGCCCAACCTATGGCTACACCTTC. It yields the protein CASSPTYGYTF.

This clonotype was picked up many times. The J gene is TRBJ2-5, the V gene TRBV11-1, with D hard to call. Germline lookup yields CDR1 SGHAT and CDR2 FQDESV (reference sequence). The CDR3 runs to 15 residues. Trimming took off 1 base at V and 3 bases at J, with 12 bases between the two ends. Here the CDR3 reads CASSLDRATEETQYF. CDR3 nucleotides: TGTGCCAGCAGCTTAGATAGGGCGACTGAAGAGACCCAGTACTTC.

This clonotype was recorded at least ten times. V gene TRBV6-5 combines with J gene TRBJ1-6, with D possibly matching TRBD1 (6 bases). Trimming took off 0 bases at V and 10 bases at J, with 13 bases between the two ends. Germline V gives CDR1 MNHEY, CDR2 SVGAGI. The CDR3 contains 15 residues. This CDR3 is CASSYSRTVESPLHF. The CDR3 coding sequence is TGTGCCAGCAGTTACTCGAGGACAGTAGAGTCACCCCTCCACTTT.

This clonotype has ten or more counts. The V call is TRBV7-2, the J call TRBJ2-7, with D possibly being TRBD2 (5 bases). V lost 5 bases and J 0 bases, leaving 14 bases between the germline ends. The CDR3 extends over 15 amino acids. Germline V lookup: CDR1 SGHTA, CDR2 FQGNSA. Here the CDR3 reads CASSPGLASSYEQYF. The CDR3 DNA reads as TGTGCCAGCAGCCCTGGACTGGCGAGCTCCTACGAGCAGTACTTC.

Comment on this clonotype: The conserved phenylalanine or tryptophan normally closing the CDR3 is absent here, so this likely arose from a read error. This rearrangement joins TRBV12-3 or TRBV12-4 to TRBJ2-7; D perhaps matches TRBD2 (5 bases). The CDR3 extends over 13 amino acids. V was cut by 5 bases and J by 3 bases, with 11 bases left in between. CDR3 sequence: CASSPGLSYEQYS. The CDR3 nucleotides read TGTGCCAGCAGTCCCGGACTGAGCTACGAGCAGTACTCC.